Sequencing of this T cell receptor beta chain was carried out in a study of cytomegalovirus exposure and HLA in healthy donors. PCR used 60 Vbeta primers and 13 Jbeta primers. Only in-frame clones appear in the TCRdb table, and some are missing; sequencing was by immunoSEQ multiplex PCR. Of under 300,000 clones listed, about 66% are singletons. What was sequenced was PBMCs. This sequence originates from a female donor in good health and CMV-seronegative.

DNA for the CDR3: TGCGCCAGCAGCTCGTACGGGACTAGCGGGGGAATAACGCAGTATTTT. The encoded protein is CASSSYGTSGGITQYF. This chain joins TRBV5-1 and TRBJ2-3; TRBD2 aligns across 14 bases. The CDR3 has 16 residues. V lost 3 bases and J lost 9; bases outside the gene matches: 9. Germline CDR1 SGHRS, CDR2 YFSETQ.